This T cell receptor (beta chain) came from a study of beta chain features in type 1 diabetes. Whole-study results and caveats: Among patients with Type 1 diabetes, TCRB CDR3s were moderately but significantly shorter in every one of the four CD4+ subsets.

Points on this clone: Antigen unknown.

One heparinised draw, averaging about 0.11 L, was taken per donor. Purity above 95% was achieved in all sorted populations. The CDR3 covers 16 residues. Sequenced material consisted of expressed TCRB transcripts (all of the isolated RNA was reverse transcribed). The method was immunoSEQ multiplex PCR; TCRdb's version includes in-frame clones alone and lacks a portion of them. This sample has a few hundred thousand clones, with 8.5% to 10% found just once. This chain links TRBV21-1 with TRBJ2-5. TRBV21-1 is a known pseudogene. This clonotype originated in a man aged 25 to 40 with type 1 diabetes. The sequenced material came from central memory CD4+ T cells from blood. The CDR3 nucleotides read TGTGCCAGCAGCAAAGGAGAGGGACCTACCTCTTGGGAGCAGTACTTC. Translated, it gives CASSKGEGPTSWEQYF.